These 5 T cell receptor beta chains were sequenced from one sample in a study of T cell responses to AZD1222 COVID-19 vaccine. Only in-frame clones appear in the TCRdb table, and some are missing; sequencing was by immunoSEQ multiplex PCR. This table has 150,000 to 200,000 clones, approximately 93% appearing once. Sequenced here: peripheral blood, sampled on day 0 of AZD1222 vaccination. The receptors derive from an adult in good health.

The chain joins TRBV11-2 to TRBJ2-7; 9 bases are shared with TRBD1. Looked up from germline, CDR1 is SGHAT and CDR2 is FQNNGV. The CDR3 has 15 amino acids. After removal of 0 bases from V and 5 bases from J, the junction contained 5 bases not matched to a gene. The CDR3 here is CASSLEFGTGNEQYF. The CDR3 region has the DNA TGTGCCAGCAGCTTAGAGTTCGGGACAGGGAACGAGCAGTACTTC.

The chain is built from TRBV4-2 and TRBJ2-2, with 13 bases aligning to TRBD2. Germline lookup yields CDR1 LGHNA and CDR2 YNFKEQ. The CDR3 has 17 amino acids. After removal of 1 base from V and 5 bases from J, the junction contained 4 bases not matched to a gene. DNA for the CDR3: TGTGCCAGCAGCCAAGCTCTGACTAGCGGGAGGACCGGGGAGCTGTTTTTT. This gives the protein CASSQALTSGRTGELFF.

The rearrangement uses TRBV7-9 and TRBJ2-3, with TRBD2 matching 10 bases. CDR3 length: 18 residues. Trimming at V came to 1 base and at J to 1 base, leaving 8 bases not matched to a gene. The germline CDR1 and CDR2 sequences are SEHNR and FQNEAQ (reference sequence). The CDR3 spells CASSLGRLAGVGTDTQYF. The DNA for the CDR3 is TGTGCCAGCAGCTTAGGTCGGCTAGCGGGAGTGGGCACAGATACGCAGTATTTT.

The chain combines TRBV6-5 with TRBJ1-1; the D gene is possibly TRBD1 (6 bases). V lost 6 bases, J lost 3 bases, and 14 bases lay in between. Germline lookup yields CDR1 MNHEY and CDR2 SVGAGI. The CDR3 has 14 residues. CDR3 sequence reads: CASSQTGRDTEAFF. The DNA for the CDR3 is TGTGCCAGCAGCCAGACAGGAAGGGACACTGAAGCTTTCTTT.

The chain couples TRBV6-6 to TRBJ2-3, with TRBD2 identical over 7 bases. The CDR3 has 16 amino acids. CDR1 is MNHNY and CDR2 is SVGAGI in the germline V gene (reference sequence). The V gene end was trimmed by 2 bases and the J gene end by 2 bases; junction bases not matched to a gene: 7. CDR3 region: CASSYEAGSYTDTQYF. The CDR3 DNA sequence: TGTGCCAGCAGTTACGAAGCGGGGAGTTACACAGATACGCAGTATTTT.